This TCR beta chain originates from a study of T-cell memory formation after mild COVID-19. Across the study: Largely, the TCR clusters proved donor specific.

With 2 bases removed from V and 6 bases from J, the gap between germline ends came to 10 bases. Germline-derived CDR1 and CDR2 are SGHTA and FQGTGA. The length of the CDR3 is 13 residues. Broader study findings: Clones contracting day 15 to 85 were balanced CD4/CD8; later expanders leaned CD4+. CD4+ contracting clones were mainly CM and EM; CD8+ ones, EMRA.

This clonotype was detected a few times. The target antigen is unknown. The authors produced TCR alpha and TCR beta cDNA libraries with sample barcodes and UMIs by 5'RACE using constant-segment primers. TCRdb reprocessed the 5' RACE reads with MiXCR, giving one entry per CDR3 protein. The sample has roughly 600,000 distinct CDR3 sequences; approximately 18% are singletons. The specimen sequenced was PBMCs or a T cell subset sorted from them (not recorded which). The sequence came from an adult woman who had mild COVID-19 (a few samples of this study predate the infection). Cell type and time point are not known. The J gene is TRBJ1-2, the V gene TRBV7-3, with D possibly being TRBD1 (5 bases). The CDR3, as DNA: TGTGCCAGCAGCTTATCGACAGTGGATGGCTACACCTTC. This encodes CASSLSTVDGYTF.